This record looks at one T cell receptor (beta chain) sequence and its context. The data derive from a study of blood T cell repertoires in COVID-19. About the research overall: PBMCs, B-cell-depleted T cells, or T cells provided the cDNA or gDNA that made up the material.

Authors' analysis steps: Amplified reference gene primers provided the basis for estimating nucleated cell counts. Some clones are missing from TCRdb's copy, which holds only in-frame ones; the method was immunoSEQ multiplex PCR. The V and J calls and clone size were taken over from that table, and D and trimming were inferred from the DNA. Of around 400,000 clones in the sample, 70% to 90% were seen once. Individuals drawn from approximately 26 US areas were about 18 to 95 years old. The sample was PBMCs or T cells enriched from blood (not recorded which). This receptor was taken from a woman aged 18-29 years who had been exposed to COVID-19.

The CDR3 DNA reads as TGCGCCAGCAGCCAAGAAGGCAGGGGGCATGAAAAACTGTTTTTT. As protein: CASSQEGRGHEKLFF. The V gene is TRBV4-3, the J gene TRBJ1-4; TRBD1 aligns across 8 bases. CDR1 is LGHNA and CDR2 is YSLEER in the germline V gene. The V segment lost 0 bases and the J segment 6 bases; nucleotides outside the gene matches: 3. This CDR3 region has 15 residues.